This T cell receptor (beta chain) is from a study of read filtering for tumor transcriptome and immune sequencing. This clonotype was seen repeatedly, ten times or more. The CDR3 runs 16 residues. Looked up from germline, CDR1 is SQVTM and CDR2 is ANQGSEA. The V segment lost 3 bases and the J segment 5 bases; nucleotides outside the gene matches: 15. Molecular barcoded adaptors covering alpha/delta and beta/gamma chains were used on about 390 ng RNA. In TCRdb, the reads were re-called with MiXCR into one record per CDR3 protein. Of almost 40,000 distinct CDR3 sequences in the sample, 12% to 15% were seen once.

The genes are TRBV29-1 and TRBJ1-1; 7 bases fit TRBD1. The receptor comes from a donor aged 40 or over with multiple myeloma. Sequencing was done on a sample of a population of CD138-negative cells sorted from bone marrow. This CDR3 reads CSVDPLGQTGSTEAFF. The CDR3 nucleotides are TGCAGCGTTGACCCCCTCGGGCAGACAGGGTCGACTGAAGCTTTCTTT.